This TCR beta chain originates from a study of early T cells in non-severe SARS-CoV-2 infection. Across the whole study: Sequencing of unsorted whole blood was done on bulk RNA, leaving chains unpaired.

Overall study findings and caveats: Comparison of clonotypes with VDJdb favored anti-spike CD8 responses while missing private and CD4 specificities.

With V trimmed by 3 bases and J by 7 bases, 11 bases remained unmatched. CDR1 is MNHEY and CDR2 is SVGAGI in the germline V gene. The CDR3 covers 15 residues. This clonotype has at least ten counts. Its antigen is still unknown. Researchers attached unique molecular identifiers to individual cDNA molecules. MiXCR was run by TCRdb on the 5' RACE reads, yielding one entry per CDR3 protein. This sample has about 30,000 distinct CDR3 sequences; more than 4.5% occur once, and the top ten carry 3% to 4.5%. The chain employs TRBV6-5 and TRBJ2-7; 8 bases match TRBD2. Sequencing was performed on whole blood. This receptor was identified in an adult who was a healthcare worker with PCR-confirmed SARS-CoV-2 infection or an uninfected control (not recorded which). CDR3 sequence: CASSYRASGSGEQYF. The CDR3 nucleotides read TGTGCCAGCAGTTATAGGGCTAGCGGGTCGGGAGAGCAGTACTTC.